This T cell receptor (beta chain) was identified in a study of PD-L1 blockade in urothelial cancer. In the study overall: Males with urothelial cancer arising in the bladder constituted about 90% of the roughly 30 patients.

Sequencing used immunoSEQ multiplex PCR; TCRdb keeps in-frame clones, though not all of them. This sample has about 79,000 clones, with approximately 86% found just once. The time point denotes: pretreatment peripheral blood. V lost 5 bases to trimming and J lost 6 bases, with 14 bases between them. Germline V gives CDR1 SEHNR, CDR2 FQNEAQ (reference sequence). The CDR3 is 14 residues long. This specimen was PBMCs, taken around atezolizumab (anti-PD-L1) treatment. The V and J genes are TRBV7-9 and TRBJ1-3, with D maybe TRBD1 (6 bases). The TCR was taken from a man between 60 and 75 years old with urothelial cancer. The CDR3 DNA follows: TGTGCCAGCAGCGACCGGACAGAGGAAAACACCATATATTTT. Protein product: CASSDRTEENTIYF. The variable domain in full, completed from reference TRBV7-9 and TRBJ1-3, reads DTGVSQNPRHKITKRGQNVTFRCDPISEHNRLYWYRQTLGQGPEFLTYFQNEAQLEKSRLLSDRFSAERPKGSFSTLEIQRTEQGDSAMYLCASSDRTEENTIYFGEGSWLTVV.